These 6 T cell receptor beta chains originate from one sample sequenced in a study of Graves' ophthalmopathy and Graves' hyperthyroidism. Amplified TCR beta CDR3 regions were obtained using RNA transcripts as template. HTBI primers served in a first-round RT-PCR, which a second-round multiplex PCR followed. In TCRdb, the multiplex PCR reads were re-called with MiXCR into one record per CDR3 protein. Counted here are 500,000 to 800,000 distinct CDR3 sequences, more than 40% occurring once; the ten biggest clones make up 3% to 4%. The specimen was peripheral blood. These receptors all come from an adult man with Graves' ophthalmopathy.

The table lists this clonotype with many counts. The chain recombines TRBV20-1 with TRBJ1-5; possible D gene TRBD1, 5 bases. The CDR3 spans 12 residues. Between the trimmed V and J ends, which lost 6 bases and 9 bases, there was a span of 15 bases. The germline V gene has CDR1 DFQATT and CDR2 SNEGSKA (reference sequence). The CDR3, as DNA: TGCAGTGCCCTCCCGCCTCAGGGGCCCCAGCATTTT. As protein: CSALPPQGPQHF.

This clonotype was recorded at least ten times. V usage is TRBV29-1 and J usage is TRBJ1-1, with D tentatively TRBD1 (5 bases). The CDR3 is 10 residues long. Germline assignment: CDR1 SQVTM and CDR2 ANQGSEA. Trimming removed 6 bases from V and 5 bases from J, with 7 bases in between. CDR3 loop: CSVGGTEAFF. The CDR3 bases are TGCAGCGTCGGGGGAACTGAAGCTTTCTTT.

The chain joins TRBV10-3 to TRBJ2-7; tentatively, D is TRBD2 (6 bases). With 10 bases removed from V and 0 bases from J, the gap between germline ends came to 16 bases. Germline values: CDR1 ENHRY, CDR2 SYGVKD. The CDR3 has 14 residues. The CDR3 sequence is CASRPGLLSYEQYF. DNA of the CDR3: TGTGCCAGCAGACCGGGACTCCTCTCCTACGAGCAGTACTTC.

This chain joins TRBV10-3 and TRBJ2-6, with 9 bases matching TRBD1. V was clipped by 10 bases and J by 2 bases; unmatched bases: 12. CDR3 length: 17 residues. Germline loops: CDR1 ENHRY, CDR2 SYGVKD. The CDR3 sequence is CASKGGQGVAGANVLTF. CDR3 nucleotide sequence: TGTGCCAGCAAGGGGGGACAGGGCGTGGCTGGGGCCAACGTCCTGACTTTC.

This clonotype was recorded at least ten times. The rearrangement links TRBV5-1 to TRBJ2-7, with D perhaps matching TRBD1 (6 bases). The CDR3 has 13 amino acids. With 7 bases removed from V and 3 bases from J, the gap between germline ends came to 14 bases. Germline CDR1 SGHRS, CDR2 YFSETQ. The CDR3 sequence is CASAGAVGYEQYF. CDR3 bases: TGCGCCAGCGCAGGGGCGGTAGGCTACGAGCAGTACTTC.

This sequence joins TRBV7-2 and TRBJ2-7, with D possibly TRBD1 on 7 matching bases. This CDR3 is 15 amino acids long. The germline V gene encodes CDR1 SGHTA and CDR2 FQGNSA. The V and J ends lost 5 bases and 6 bases respectively, with 20 bases between them. The CDR3 DNA sequence: TGTGCCAGCAGCCCCGAACCCAGGGGGAGGATCGAGCAGTACTTC. Amino acids: CASSPEPRGRIEQYF.